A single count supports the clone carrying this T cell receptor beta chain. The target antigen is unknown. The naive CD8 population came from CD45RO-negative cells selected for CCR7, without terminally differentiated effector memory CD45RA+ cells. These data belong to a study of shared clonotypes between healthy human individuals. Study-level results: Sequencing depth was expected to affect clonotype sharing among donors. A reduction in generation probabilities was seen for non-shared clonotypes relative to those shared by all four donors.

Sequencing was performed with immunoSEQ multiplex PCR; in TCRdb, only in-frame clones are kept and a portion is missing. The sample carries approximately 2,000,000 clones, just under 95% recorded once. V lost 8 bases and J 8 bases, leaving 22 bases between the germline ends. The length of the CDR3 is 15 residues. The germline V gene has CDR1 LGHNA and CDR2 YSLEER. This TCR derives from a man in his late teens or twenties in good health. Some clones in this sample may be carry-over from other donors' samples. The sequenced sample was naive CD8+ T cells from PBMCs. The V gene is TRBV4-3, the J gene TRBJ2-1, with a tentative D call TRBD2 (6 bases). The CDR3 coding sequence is TGCGCCAGCCGCGTAAGAGGCAGGTCGGGAGATGAGCAGTTCTTC. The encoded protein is CASRVRGRSGDEQFF.